The T cell receptor beta chain described here comes from a study of T cells in localized non-small cell lung cancer. Comment on this clone: Its antigen remains unidentified. A read error may produce the germline difference seen at one junction end.

The CDR3 contains 14 residues. Germline values: CDR1 SGHRS, CDR2 YFSETQ. Profiled with immunoSEQ multiplex PCR; TCRdb holds only in-frame clones, not every one. The repertoire holds roughly 18,000 clones, with about 85% as singletons. Study findings and constraints: Paired adjacent lung recovered a median around 59 of the top 100 tumor clones.

This chain links TRBV5-1 with TRBJ2-7; maybe TRBD1 (5 bases). The receptor's source is a female donor over 55 with stage I lung adenocarcinoma. The source material was peripheral blood, sampled before any cancer treatment. In DNA, the CDR3 is TGTGCCAGCAGCCCCCTAGGGGATTCCTACGAGCAGTACTTC. Its translation is CASSPLGDSYEQYF.